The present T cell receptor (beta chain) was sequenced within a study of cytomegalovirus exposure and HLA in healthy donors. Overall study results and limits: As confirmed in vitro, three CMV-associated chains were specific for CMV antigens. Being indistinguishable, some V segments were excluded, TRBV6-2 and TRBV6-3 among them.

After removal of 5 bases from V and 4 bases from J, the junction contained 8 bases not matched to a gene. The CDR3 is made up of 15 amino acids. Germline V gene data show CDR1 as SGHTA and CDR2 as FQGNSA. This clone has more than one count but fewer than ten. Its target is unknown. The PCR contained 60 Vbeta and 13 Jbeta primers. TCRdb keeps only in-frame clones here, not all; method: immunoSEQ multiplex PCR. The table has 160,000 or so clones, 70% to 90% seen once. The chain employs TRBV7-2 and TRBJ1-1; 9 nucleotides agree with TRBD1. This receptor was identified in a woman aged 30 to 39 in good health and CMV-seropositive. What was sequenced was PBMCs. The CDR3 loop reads CASSLQTGGGTEAFF. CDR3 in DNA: TGTGCCAGCAGCCTACAAACAGGGGGCGGCACTGAAGCTTTCTTT.